Below, 30 T cell receptor beta chains from the same sample are listed, as sequenced in a study of vaccination and CD4 T cells after COVID-19. The antigens for these receptors are not known. The Oncomine TCR Beta short-read assay was applied to DNA of cultured CD4+ T cells. TCRdb re-called the PCR reads through MiXCR, storing one row per CDR3 protein. The profile shows around 8,800 distinct CDR3 sequences, 60% of them singletons. Regarding treatment: approximately 9-day PBMC culture with coronavirus spike peptide pools or control peptides (ViraFEST assay). The sequences come from cultured CD4+ T cells from blood, collected after SARS-CoV-2 vaccination. These receptors all stem from a human donor with COVID-19.

This clonotype has more than one count but fewer than ten. The genes are TRBV30 and TRBJ1-2; possibly TRBD1 for D (6 bases). The CDR3 loop spans 13 amino acids. The V end was cut by 5 bases, the J end by 0 bases, with 10 bases between. Germline CDR1 GTSNPN, CDR2 SVGIG (reference sequence). CDR3 nucleotides: TGTGCCTGGGATCAGGGGTCTAACTATGGCTACACCTTC. Amino acid sequence: CAWDQGSNYGYTF.

The sample holds one count of this clonotype. V and J are TRBV20-1 and TRBJ1-1; D possibly corresponds to TRBD1 (5 bases). Germline-derived CDR1 and CDR2 are DFQATT and SNEGSKA (reference sequence). The CDR3 loop spans 14 amino acids. Deletions cut 7 bases from V and 2 bases from J, with 17 bases between. The CDR3 coding sequence is TGCAGTGGACCTGCGGGGGGTCTCAACACTGAAGCTTTCTTT. As protein: CSGPAGGLNTEAFF.

This chain joins TRBV7-2 and TRBJ2-1; 12 bases map to TRBD1. V shed 2 bases, J shed 9 bases, and the junction held 5 bases outside the gene matches. This CDR3 spans 15 amino acids. Per the germline V gene, CDR1 is SGHTA and CDR2 is FQGNSA. The CDR3 loop reads CASSLRGTGGSEQFF. The CDR3 coding sequence is TGTGCCAGCAGCTTAAGAGGGACAGGGGGCAGTGAGCAGTTCTTC. Supplemented by reference TRBV7-2 and TRBJ2-1, the full variable domain reads GAGVSQSPSNKVTEKGKDVELRCDPISGHTALYWYRQSLGQGLEFLIYFQGNSAPDKSGLPSDRFSAERTGGSVSTLTIQRTQQEDSAVYLCASSLRGTGGSEQFFGPGTRLTVL.

This chain uses TRBV7-2 with TRBJ1-5; the D gene is possibly TRBD1 (5 bases). Trimming stripped 5 bases from V and 5 bases from J, with 16 bases between. Germline values: CDR1 SGHTA, CDR2 FQGNSA. The CDR3 sequence is 15 residues long. The CDR3 nucleotides read TGTGCCAGCAGCCCCCCGGGGGGGGGAGATCAGCCCCAGCATTTT. This encodes CASSPPGGGDQPQHF.

The chain links TRBV6-5 to TRBJ2-7; perhaps TRBD1 as D (5 bases). The V end was cut by 0 bases, the J end by 7 bases, with 16 bases between. The CDR3 length is 15 residues. Germline V gives CDR1 MNHEY, CDR2 SVGAGI. Here the CDR3 DNA reads TGTGCCAGCAGTTACTCGGGGCCACCAATGGAGGAGCAGTACTTC. It translates to CASSYSGPPMEEQYF.

The J gene is TRBJ1-2, the V gene TRBV7-9, with D uncertain. The CDR3 runs to 16 residues. Germline CDR1 and CDR2: SEHNR and FQNEAQ (reference sequence). V was shortened by 3 bases and J by 2 bases, with 16 bases between the two germline ends. The CDR3 reads CASSFGMEGTNYGYTF. Written as DNA, the CDR3 is TGTGCCAGCAGCTTTGGTATGGAGGGAACGAACTATGGCTACACCTTC.

The chain links TRBV15 to TRBJ1-2, with unresolved D. The CDR3 is made up of 14 amino acids. Germline V gene sequence: CDR1 LNHNV, CDR2 YYDKDF (reference sequence). V shed 0 bases and J shed 7 bases, with 12 bases lying between them. For the CDR3, the DNA is TGTGCCACCAGCAGAGAGGGATTTGTCGGTGGCTACACCTTC. Residues: CATSREGFVGGYTF.

V usage is TRBV6-5 and J usage is TRBJ1-2; D is possibly TRBD1 (5 bases). Germline V gene data show CDR1 as MNHEY and CDR2 as SVGAGI. The ends were cut back, 0 bases at V and 2 bases at J, with 13 bases in the middle. CDR3 length equals 16 residues. The CDR3 is CASSYSKREGNYGYTF. Written as DNA, the CDR3 is TGTGCCAGCAGTTACTCGAAAAGGGAGGGGAACTATGGCTACACCTTC.

This chain joins TRBV29-1 and TRBJ1-2, with a weak D call TRBD1 (5 bases). Germline lookup yields CDR1 SQVTM and CDR2 ANQGSEA. The V end was cut by 1 base, the J end by 0 bases, with 9 bases between. The CDR3 contains 14 residues. DNA of the CDR3: TGCAGCGTTGAAGGGCTGGGGGCTAACTATGGCTACACCTTC. This encodes CSVEGLGANYGYTF.

This chain joins TRBV28 and TRBJ1-1, with unresolved D. The length of the CDR3 is 11 residues. V lost 1 base and J 4 bases, leaving 1 base between the germline ends. From germline, CDR1 is MDHEN and CDR2 SYDVKM. The CDR3 loop reads CASSLSTEAFF. CDR3 nucleotide sequence: TGTGCCAGCAGTTTATCCACTGAAGCTTTCTTT.

This clonotype came up once. This chain joins TRBV19 and TRBJ1-2; TRBD1 might be the D (5 bases). Germline values: CDR1 LNHDA, CDR2 SQIVND (reference sequence). The CDR3 consists of 14 residues. Trimming removed 1 base at V and 4 bases at J, with 10 bases between. CDR3 DNA: TGTGCCAGTAGTATAGTCCAGGGTAGCTATGGCTACACCTTC. It encodes CASSIVQGSYGYTF. Using reference TRBV19 and TRBJ1-2 for the parts outside the CDR3, the full variable domain is DGGITQSPKYLFRKEGQNVTLSCEQNLNHDAMYWYRQDPGQGLRLIYYSQIVNDFQKGDIAEGYSVSREKKESFPLTVTSAQKNPTAFYLCASSIVQGSYGYTFGSGTRLTVV.

This chain joins TRBV5-8 and TRBJ2-2; the match to TRBD2 covers 10 bases. The length of the CDR3 is 17 residues. Trimming at V came to 4 bases and at J to 7 bases, leaving 13 bases not matched to a gene. The germline V gene has CDR1 SGHTS and CDR2 YDEGEE. The CDR3 sequence is CASSPKPGAGGRGELFF. The CDR3 DNA sequence: TGTGCCAGCAGCCCCAAGCCTGGAGCGGGGGGGCGCGGGGAGCTGTTTTTT.

Within the sample, this clonotype is large. In DNA form, the CDR3 reads TGTGCCAGCAGCTTAGACCCGAAAGCGTGGGAGACCCAGTACTTC. It translates to CASSLDPKAWETQYF. The chain is built from TRBV7-2 and TRBJ2-5; the D is unclear. CDR3 length: 15 residues. The V and J ends lost 1 base and 5 bases respectively, with 14 bases between them. Germline assignment: CDR1 SGHTA and CDR2 FQGNSA.

This clonotype was counted a few times. The gene calls are TRBV7-9 and TRBJ2-5; the match to TRBD2 covers 7 bases. The germline V gene has CDR1 SEHNR and CDR2 FQNEAQ (reference sequence). V dropped 2 bases and J dropped 5; count of bases not matched to a gene: 5. The CDR3 consists of 14 residues. CDR3 sequence reads: CASSLNVGGETQYF. CDR3 in DNA: TGTGCCAGCAGCTTAAATGTCGGGGGGGAGACCCAGTACTTC.

This chain uses TRBV12-3 or TRBV12-4 with TRBJ1-5; perhaps TRBD1 as D (5 bases). Between the trimmed V and J ends, which lost 2 bases and 0 bases, there was a span of 8 bases. There are 15 residues in the CDR3. CDR3 loop: CASSLTRASNQPQHF. For the CDR3, the DNA is TGTGCCAGCAGTTTAACCAGGGCTAGCAATCAGCCCCAGCATTTT.

The V call is TRBV4-1, the J call TRBJ1-1; the D is unclear. Trimming left V 1 base short and J 0 bases short, with 9 bases between. The CDR3 is 15 residues long. The V gene's germline CDR1 is MGHRA and CDR2 YSYEKL. The CDR3 sequence: CASSQGSALNTEAFF. The CDR3 nucleotides read TGCGCCAGCAGCCAAGGTTCAGCGCTGAACACTGAAGCTTTCTTT.

This clonotype is medium-sized. The chain joins TRBV2 to TRBJ2-2, with D perhaps TRBD1 (6 bases). V gave up 0 bases and J gave up 4 bases, with 9 bases separating them. Germline-derived CDR1 and CDR2 are SNHLY and FYNNEI. This CDR3 is 15 amino acids long. This chain's CDR3 is CASSEAQGPTGELFF. The CDR3 DNA sequence: TGTGCCAGCAGTGAAGCACAGGGTCCCACCGGGGAGCTGTTTTTT.

This clonotype was detected once. The CDR3 sequence is CASTSTASTDTQYF. Here the CDR3 DNA reads TGTGCCAGTACCTCGACAGCTAGCACAGATACGCAGTATTTT. The chain uses TRBV19 and TRBJ2-3, with a weak D call TRBD1 (5 bases). CDR1 and CDR2 (germline): LNHDA, SQIVND (reference sequence). V lost 7 bases, J lost 0 bases, and 11 bases lay in between. The CDR3 contains 14 residues.

J is TRBJ1-6 and V is TRBV20-1; 9 bases fit TRBD1. Germline CDR1 and CDR2: DFQATT and SNEGSKA (reference sequence). The CDR3 contains 16 residues. V lost 4 bases, J lost 9 bases, and 13 bases stayed unmatched. The CDR3 bases are TGCAGTGCTAAGGAGGGGACAGGGTGGTCAAGTTCACCCCTCCACTTT. Its protein product is CSAKEGTGWSSSPLHF.

V usage is TRBV7-2 and J usage is TRBJ1-6, with D perhaps TRBD1 (6 bases). This CDR3 has 14 residues. Germline V lookup: CDR1 SGHTA, CDR2 FQGNSA. The V end lost 4 bases, the J end lost 3 bases, and 7 bases lay between the germline ends. CDR3: CASSWDNYNSPLHF. The CDR3 region has the DNA TGTGCCAGCAGCTGGGACAACTATAATTCACCCCTCCACTTT.

In its sample, this clonotype was seen a few times. The V and J genes are TRBV7-8 and TRBJ2-5; TRBD1 or TRBD2 may be the D gene (5 bases each). Trimming pared 4 bases from V and 2 bases from J, leaving 14 bases between. The CDR3 runs 15 residues. The germline CDR1 and CDR2 sequences are SGHVS and FQNEAQ. DNA for the CDR3: TGTGCCAGCAGCTCGGTCCGGGGCTCTCAAGAGACCCAGTACTTC. This encodes CASSSVRGSQETQYF.

The chain links TRBV19 to TRBJ1-2, with 7 positions matching TRBD1. Germline trimming cut 7 bases from V and 8 bases from J; bases unmatched to any gene: 10. This CDR3 region has 13 residues. CDR1 and CDR2 (germline): LNHDA, SQIVND (reference sequence). CDR3 loop: CASTQGGPGGYTF. Written as DNA, the CDR3 is TGTGCCAGTACCCAGGGGGGTCCTGGAGGCTACACCTTC. The full variable domain, its missing parts supplied by reference TRBV19 and TRBJ1-2, is DGGITQSPKYLFRKEGQNVTLSCEQNLNHDAMYWYRQDPGQGLRLIYYSQIVNDFQKGDIAEGYSVSREKKESFPLTVTSAQKNPTAFYLCASTQGGPGGYTFGSGTRLTVV.

The chain employs TRBV6-1 and TRBJ1-1; weak D call: TRBD1 (6 bases). The V end was cut by 6 bases, the J end by 1 base, with 12 bases between. This CDR3 spans 14 amino acids. Germline V gene data show CDR1 as MNHNS and CDR2 as SASEGT. CDR3 in DNA: TGTGCCAGCAGCCAAAGGACAGCGAACACTGAAGCTTTCTTT. It translates to CASSQRTANTEAFF.

There are a few counts of this clonotype. The chain employs TRBV18 and TRBJ2-5; D gene uncertain. Germline CDR1 reads KGHSH; CDR2 reads LQKENI. The CDR3 spans 12 residues. The V and J ends lost 1 base and 3 bases respectively, with 3 bases between them. This CDR3 reads CASSPRKETQYF. The DNA for the CDR3 is TGTGCCAGCTCACCACGAAAAGAGACCCAGTACTTC.

J is TRBJ1-6 and V is TRBV4-2; 8 bases match TRBD1. The germline CDR1 and CDR2 sequences are LGHNA and YNFKEQ. V trimming: 2 bases; J trimming: 9 bases; junction bases outside the gene matches: 9. The CDR3 runs 16 residues. CDR3 amino acids: CASSQTSGTGGSPLHF. The CDR3 DNA reads as TGTGCCAGCAGCCAAACATCCGGGACAGGAGGTTCACCCCTCCACTTT.

This chain uses TRBV10-3 with TRBJ1-5; D call uncertain. This CDR3 region has 14 residues. V gave up 5 bases and J gave up 2 bases, with 10 bases separating them. The germline gives CDR1 ENHRY, CDR2 SYGVKD. The CDR3 region is CAISRRRGNQPQHF. CDR3 DNA: TGTGCCATCAGTCGGAGACGGGGCAATCAGCCCCAGCATTTT.

The table lists this clonotype with a few counts. The V gene is TRBV7-9, the J gene TRBJ1-2; D perhaps matches TRBD1 (5 bases). Deletions cut 1 base from V and 3 bases from J, with 18 bases between. Germline V lookup: CDR1 SEHNR, CDR2 FQNEAQ (reference sequence). The CDR3 has 17 residues. Written as DNA, the CDR3 is TGTGCCAGCAGCTTAGGGAGAGTTGGGCAGGGTGACTATGGCTACACCTTC. Translated, it gives CASSLGRVGQGDYGYTF. Filled out from reference TRBV7-9 and TRBJ1-2, the complete variable domain reads DTGVSQNPRHKITKRGQNVTFRCDPISEHNRLYWYRQTLGQGPEFLTYFQNEAQLEKSRLLSDRFSAERPKGSFSTLEIQRTEQGDSAMYLCASSLGRVGQGDYGYTFGSGTRLTVV.

This clonotype was counted between two and nine times. V usage is TRBV28 and J usage is TRBJ1-6; 7 bases fit TRBD1. The CDR3 length is 15 residues. In germline, CDR1 is MDHEN, CDR2 SYDVKM. The V gene end was trimmed by 5 bases and the J gene end by 7 bases; junction bases not matched to a gene: 8. As DNA, the CDR3 is TGTGCCAGCAGTCCCCGACAGGGACAAAATTCACCCCTCCACTTT. This gives the protein CASSPRQGQNSPLHF.

The genes are TRBV5-8 and TRBJ1-5; D possibly corresponds to TRBD1 (5 bases). The CDR3 spans 15 residues. Germline-derived CDR1 and CDR2 are SGHTS and YDEGEE. V shed 4 bases and J shed 2 bases, with 13 bases lying between them. The CDR3 DNA is TGTGCCAGCAGCACCGGGACTGGGGGCAATCAGCCCCAGCATTTT. This translates into CASSTGTGGNQPQHF.

This clonotype was observed a single time. The rearrangement uses TRBV28 and TRBJ2-4; TRBD1 matches 7 bases. The CDR3 loop spans 17 amino acids. In germline, CDR1 is MDHEN, CDR2 SYDVKM. Unmatched junction bases numbered 10, after V lost 5 bases and J lost 0 bases. As DNA, the CDR3 is TGTGCCAGCAGTCCCAGGGACAGAAGCGTAGCCAAAAACATTCAGTACTTC. It specifies CASSPRDRSVAKNIQYF.